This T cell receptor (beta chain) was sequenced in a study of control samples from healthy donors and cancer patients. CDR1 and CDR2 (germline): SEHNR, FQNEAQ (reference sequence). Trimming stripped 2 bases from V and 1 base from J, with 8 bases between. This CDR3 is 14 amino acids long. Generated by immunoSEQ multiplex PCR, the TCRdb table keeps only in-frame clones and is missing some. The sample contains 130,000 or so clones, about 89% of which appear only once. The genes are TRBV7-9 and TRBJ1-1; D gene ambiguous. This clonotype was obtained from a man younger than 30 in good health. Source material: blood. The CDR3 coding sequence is TGTGCCAGCAGCTTATTAACAGCGAACACTGAAGCTTTCTTT. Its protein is CASSLLTANTEAFF.